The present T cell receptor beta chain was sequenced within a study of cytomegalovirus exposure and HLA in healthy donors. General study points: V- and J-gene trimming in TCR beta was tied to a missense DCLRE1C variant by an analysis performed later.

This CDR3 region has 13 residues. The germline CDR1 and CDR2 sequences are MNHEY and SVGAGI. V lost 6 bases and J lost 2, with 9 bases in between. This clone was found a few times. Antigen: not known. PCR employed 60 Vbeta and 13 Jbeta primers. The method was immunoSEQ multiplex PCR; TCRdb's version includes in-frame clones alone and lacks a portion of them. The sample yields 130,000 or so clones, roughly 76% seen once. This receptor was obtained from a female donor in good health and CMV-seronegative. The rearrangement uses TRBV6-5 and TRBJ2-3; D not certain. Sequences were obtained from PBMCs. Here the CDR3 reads CASRTVATDTQYF. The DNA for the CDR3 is TGTGCCAGCAGAACTGTAGCCACAGATACGCAGTATTTT.